Described below is a single TCR beta chain sequence and its context. Treatment noted: around 19 received Ad26.COV2.S at low or high dose, single or two shots; several received placebo; per-sample allocation not given. Each sample was drawn 63 days after the first injection (of vaccine or placebo). These data come from a study of Ad26.COV2.S vaccination and SARS-CoV-2 variants. V dropped 3 bases and J dropped 0 bases, with 11 bases sitting between them. This CDR3 contains 16 residues. The germline gives CDR1 KGHSH, CDR2 LQKENI. The data were produced by immunoSEQ multiplex PCR, yet TCRdb's version contains in-frame clones alone and is incomplete. The data contain hundreds of thousands of clones, about 93% of them singletons.

The receptor was derived from a person aged 18-60 years who received the Ad26.COV2.S COVID-19 vaccine or a placebo. This sequence joins TRBV18 and TRBJ2-2; no definite D call. The sample was peripheral blood, taken in a trial of Ad26.COV2.S vaccine versus placebo. CDR3 protein: CASSPQPAANTGELFF. DNA for the CDR3: TGTGCCAGCTCACCCCAACCAGCTGCGAACACCGGGGAGCTGTTTTTT.